This T cell receptor beta chain was found in a study of low-dose radiotherapy and immunotherapy resistance in tumors. Time point denoted: before trial treatment. Advanced solid tumors without tumor-infiltrating lymphocytes were required for inclusion. This clonotype came up many times. Both TCRalpha and TCRbeta chains were reverse transcribed with V-gene-specific primers. The TCRs were subjected to amplification over 20 PCR cycles employing a constant-region primer in conjunction with a V-primer adapter. TCRdb passed the reads through MiXCR, listing each CDR3 protein once. The table records under 90,000 distinct CDR3 sequences, roughly a sixth of them present only once. This material consisted of PBMCs, taken before treatment. The receptor's source is a male donor with prostate cancer.

This CDR3 reads CSADPRLAGKQETQYF. The CDR3 nucleotides read TGCAGTGCTGACCCCCGGCTAGCGGGGAAGCAAGAGACCCAGTACTTC. The chain recombines TRBV20-1 with TRBJ2-5; TRBD2 matches 9 bases. CDR1 and CDR2 (germline): DFQATT, SNEGSKA (reference sequence). V shed 5 bases and J 2 bases; nucleotides not matched to a gene: 12. The CDR3 has 16 residues.